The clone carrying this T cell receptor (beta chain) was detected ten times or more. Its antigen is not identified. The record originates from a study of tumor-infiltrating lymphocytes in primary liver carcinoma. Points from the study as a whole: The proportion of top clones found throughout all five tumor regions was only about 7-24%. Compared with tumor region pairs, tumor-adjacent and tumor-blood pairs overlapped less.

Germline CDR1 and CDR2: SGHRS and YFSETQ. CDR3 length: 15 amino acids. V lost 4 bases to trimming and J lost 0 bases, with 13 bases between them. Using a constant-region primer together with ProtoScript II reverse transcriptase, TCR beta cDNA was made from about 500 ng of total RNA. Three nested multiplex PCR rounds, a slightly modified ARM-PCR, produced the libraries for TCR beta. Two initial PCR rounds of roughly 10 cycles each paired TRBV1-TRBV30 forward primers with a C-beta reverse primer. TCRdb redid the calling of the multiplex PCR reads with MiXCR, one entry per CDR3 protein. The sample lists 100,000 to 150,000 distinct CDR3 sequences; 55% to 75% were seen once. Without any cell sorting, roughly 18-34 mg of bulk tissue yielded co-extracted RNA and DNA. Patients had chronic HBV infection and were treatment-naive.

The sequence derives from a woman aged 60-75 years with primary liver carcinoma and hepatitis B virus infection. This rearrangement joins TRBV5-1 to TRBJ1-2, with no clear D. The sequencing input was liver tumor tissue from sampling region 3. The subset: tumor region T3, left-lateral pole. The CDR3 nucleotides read TGCGCCAGCAGCCTCCTTGGTCCCCCTAACTATGGCTACACCTTC. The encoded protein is CASSLLGPPNYGYTF.